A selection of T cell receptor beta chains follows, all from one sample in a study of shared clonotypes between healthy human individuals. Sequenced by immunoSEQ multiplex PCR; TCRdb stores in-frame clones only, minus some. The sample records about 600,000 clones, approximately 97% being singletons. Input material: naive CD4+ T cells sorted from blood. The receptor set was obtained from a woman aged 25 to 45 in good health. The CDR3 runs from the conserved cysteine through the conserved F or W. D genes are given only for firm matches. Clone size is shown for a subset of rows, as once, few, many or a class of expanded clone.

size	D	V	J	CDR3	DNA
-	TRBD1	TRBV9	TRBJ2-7	CASSVGTGGPYEQYF	TGTGCCAGCAGCGTCGGGACAGGGGGCCCCTACGAGCAGTACTTC
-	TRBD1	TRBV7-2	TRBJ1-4	CASSFGDREEKLFF	TGTGCCAGCAGCTTTGGGGACAGAGAGGAAAAACTGTTTTTT
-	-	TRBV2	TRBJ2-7	CASSAGDPPKQYF	TGTGCCAGCAGTGCGGGGGACCCCCCCAAGCAGTACTTC
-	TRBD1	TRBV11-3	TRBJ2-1	CASSLEAGGLVGEQFF	TGTGCCAGCAGCTTAGAAGCAGGGGGCCTAGTCGGTGAGCAGTTCTTC
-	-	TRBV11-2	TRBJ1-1	CASSLDSGGRAEAFF	TGTGCCAGCAGCTTAGATAGCGGGGGCCGGGCTGAAGCTTTCTTT
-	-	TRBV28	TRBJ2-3	CASSPPTSLTDTQYF	TGTGCCAGCAGCCCCCCCACTAGCCTAACAGATACGCAGTATTTT
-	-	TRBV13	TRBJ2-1	CASSRLSAEQFF	TGTGCCAGCAGCCGCTTGAGCGCTGAGCAGTTCTTC
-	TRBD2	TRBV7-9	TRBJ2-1	CASSGSNEQFF	TGTGCCAGTAGCGGGAGCAATGAGCAGTTCTTC
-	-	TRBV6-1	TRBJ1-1	CASNAQGRNTEAFF	TGTGCCAGCAACGCACAGGGACGGAACACTGAAGCTTTCTTT
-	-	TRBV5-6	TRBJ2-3	CASSFRTTNTDTQYF	TGTGCCAGCAGCTTCCGAACAACAAACACAGATACGCAGTATTTT
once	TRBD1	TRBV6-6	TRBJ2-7	CASSYSTGSSYEQYF	TGTGCCAGCAGTTACTCGACAGGGAGCTCCTACGAGCAGTACTTC
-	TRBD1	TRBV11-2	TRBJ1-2	CASSSIVRTGMRRNGYTF	TGTGCCAGCAGCTCAATAGTGAGGACAGGGATGAGGAGAAATGGCTACACCTTC
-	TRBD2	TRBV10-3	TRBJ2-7	CAIKTGLAIHEQYF	TGTGCCATCAAAACTGGACTAGCGATCCACGAGCAGTACTTC
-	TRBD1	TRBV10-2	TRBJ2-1	CASIEAGGYNEQFF	TGCGCCAGCATAGAGGCAGGGGGTTACAATGAGCAGTTCTTC
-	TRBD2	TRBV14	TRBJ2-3	CASSRSGRSATDTQYF	TGTGCCAGCAGTCGAAGCGGGAGGAGCGCCACAGATACGCAGTATTTT
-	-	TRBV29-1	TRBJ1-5	CSVGDPLQPQHF	TGCAGCGTCGGGGACCCCCTACAGCCCCAGCATTTT
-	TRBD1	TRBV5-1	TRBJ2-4	CASSFDGTAGKNIQYF	TGCGCCAGCAGCTTCGATGGGACAGCCGGCAAAAACATTCAGTACTTC
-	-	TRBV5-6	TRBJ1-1	CASSLWVRGNTEAFF	TGTGCCAGCAGCTTGTGGGTCAGGGGGAACACTGAAGCTTTCTTT
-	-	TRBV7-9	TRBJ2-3	CASRYYGTPTLRDTQYF	TGTGCCAGCAGATATTATGGGACTCCAACCCTTCGGGATACGCAGTATTTT
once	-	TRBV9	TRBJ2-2	CASSVASTGELFF	TGTGCCAGCAGCGTAGCATCTACCGGGGAGCTGTTTTTT
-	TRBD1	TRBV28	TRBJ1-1	CASSLWGQGGRDTEAFF	TGTGCCAGCAGTTTATGGGGACAGGGTGGGCGAGACACTGAAGCTTTCTTT
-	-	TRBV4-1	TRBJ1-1	CASSQVRGGTEAFF	TGCGCCAGCAGCCAAGTCCGGGGGGGAACTGAAGCTTTCTTT
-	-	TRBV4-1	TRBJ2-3	CASSQGPVQATGDTQYF	TGCGCCAGCAGCCAAGGTCCCGTGCAGGCGACGGGAGATACGCAGTATTTT
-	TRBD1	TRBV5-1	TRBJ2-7	CASSLVSGQGSPYEQYF	TGCGCCAGCAGCTTGGTATCCGGACAGGGGAGTCCCTACGAGCAGTACTTC
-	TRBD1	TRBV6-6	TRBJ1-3	CASRQGTGFGTIYF	TGTGCCAGCAGACAGGGGACAGGTTTTGGCACCATATATTTT
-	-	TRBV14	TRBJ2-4	CASSGGNIQYF	TGTGCCAGCAGCGGGGGAAACATTCAGTACTTC
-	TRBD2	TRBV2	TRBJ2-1	CASIYGTSGTNEQFF	TGTGCCAGCATCTACGGGACTAGCGGGACCAATGAGCAGTTCTTC
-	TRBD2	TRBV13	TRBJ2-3	CASSLGSGRSGTDTQYF	TGTGCCAGCAGCTTAGGTAGCGGGAGAAGCGGCACAGATACGCAGTATTTT
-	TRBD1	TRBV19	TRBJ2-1	CASKGDRGREGHRYNEQFF	TGTGCCAGTAAGGGGGACAGGGGGCGGGAGGGCCACAGGTACAATGAGCAGTTCTTC
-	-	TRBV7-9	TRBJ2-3	CASSSGTTDTQYF	TGTGCCAGCAGCTCCGGTACCACAGATACGCAGTATTTT
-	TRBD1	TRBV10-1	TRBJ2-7	CASSDGQGLDEQYF	TGCGCCAGCAGTGACGGACAGGGCCTCGACGAGCAGTACTTC
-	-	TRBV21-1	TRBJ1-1	CASSKVRGQMNTEAFF	TGTGCCAGCAGCAAAGTAAGAGGGCAAATGAACACTGAAGCTTTCTTT
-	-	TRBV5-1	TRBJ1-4	CASSLGSTNEKLFF	TGCGCCAGCAGCTTAGGATCAACTAATGAAAAACTGTTTTTT
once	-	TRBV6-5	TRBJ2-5	CASTGNQETQYF	TGTGCCAGCACGGGTAACCAAGAGACCCAGTACTTC
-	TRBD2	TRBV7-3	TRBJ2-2	CASSRLAGYNTGELFF	TGTGCCAGCAGCCGACTAGCGGGATATAACACCGGGGAGCTGTTTTTT
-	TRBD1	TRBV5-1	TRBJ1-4	CASSMNRGLANEKLFF	TGCGCCAGCAGCATGAACAGGGGGCTGGCTAATGAAAAACTGTTTTTT
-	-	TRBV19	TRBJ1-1	CASSIARGTEAFF	TGTGCCAGTAGTATAGCAAGGGGCACTGAAGCTTTCTTT
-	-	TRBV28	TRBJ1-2	CASSSSGGQANYGYTF	TGTGCCAGTAGCTCCTCGGGCGGACAAGCTAACTATGGCTACACCTTC